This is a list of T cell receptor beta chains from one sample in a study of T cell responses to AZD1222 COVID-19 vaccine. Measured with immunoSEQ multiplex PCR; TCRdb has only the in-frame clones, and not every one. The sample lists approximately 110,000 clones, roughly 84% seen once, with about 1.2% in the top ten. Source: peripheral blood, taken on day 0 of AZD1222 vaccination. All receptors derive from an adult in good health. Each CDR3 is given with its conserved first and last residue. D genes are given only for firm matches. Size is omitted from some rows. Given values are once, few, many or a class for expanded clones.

DNA: TGTGCCAGCAGCCAAGACAGGGGATTGGGTGAAGCTTTCTTT
CDR3: CASSQDRGLGEAFF
V: TRBV14
D: -
size: -
J: TRBJ1-1

DNA: TGTGCCAGCAGCTTAGAGACTAGCGGGGGTAGGGAGTACTTC
CDR3: CASSLETSGGREYF
V: TRBV7-9
D: TRBD2
size: once
J: TRBJ2-7

DNA: TGTGCCAGCAGCTTGCTGGACAGGGGGCGGGTTGAAGCTTTCTTT
CDR3: CASSLLDRGRVEAFF
V: TRBV7-2
D: TRBD1
size: -
J: TRBJ1-1

DNA: TGTGCCAGCAGTGATGGCGAGGGCTTGTGGACGGTGAACACTGAAGCTTTCTTT
CDR3: CASSDGEGLWTVNTEAFF
V: TRBV6-1
D: -
size: -
J: TRBJ1-1

DNA: TGTGCCAGCAGGCAGGGTAGGGATGGCTACACCTTC
CDR3: CASRQGRDGYTF
V: TRBV5-5
D: -
size: -
J: TRBJ1-2

DNA: TGTGCCAGCAGCTTGGCAGGGTGGACCTACAATGAGCAGTTCTTC
CDR3: CASSLAGWTYNEQFF
V: TRBV5-6
D: -
size: once
J: TRBJ2-1

DNA: TGTGCCAGCAGCTACGACAGGAACTATGGCTACACCTTC
CDR3: CASSYDRNYGYTF
V: TRBV5-8
D: -
size: few
J: TRBJ1-2

DNA: TGCGCCAGCAGCTTGGTGGGACAGGGGGCCCACGAGCAGTACTTC
CDR3: CASSLVGQGAHEQYF
V: TRBV5-1
D: TRBD1
size: -
J: TRBJ2-7

DNA: TGCGCCAGCAGCCTCCCGGACAGGTTCGGCTACACCTTC
CDR3: CASSLPDRFGYTF
V: TRBV4-1
D: TRBD1
size: -
J: TRBJ1-2

DNA: TGTGCCAGCAGCAAAATCGCCGGGGACCCCTACGAGCAGTACTTC
CDR3: CASSKIAGDPYEQYF
V: TRBV7-2
D: -
size: -
J: TRBJ2-7

DNA: TGTGCCAGCTCAAGCATGGACAGGGCTGGAAACACCATATATTTT
CDR3: CASSSMDRAGNTIYF
V: TRBV18
D: TRBD1
size: -
J: TRBJ1-3

DNA: TGTGCCAGCAGCCAAATGGACGGTAACACTGAAGCTTTCTTT
CDR3: CASSQMDGNTEAFF
V: TRBV3-1/TRBV3-2
D: -
size: few
J: TRBJ1-1

DNA: TGCGCCAGCAGCTTGTATGGGGAGAACACTGAAGCTTTCTTT
CDR3: CASSLYGENTEAFF
V: TRBV5-1
D: -
size: once
J: TRBJ1-1

DNA: TGTGCCAGCAGCAGAGGGGGCTACGAGCAGTACTTC
CDR3: CASSRGGYEQYF
V: TRBV11-2
D: -
size: -
J: TRBJ2-7

DNA: TGTGCCAGCAGCAGGGACAGGGACAACACTGAAGCTTTCTTT
CDR3: CASSRDRDNTEAFF
V: TRBV5-8
D: TRBD1
size: -
J: TRBJ1-1

DNA: TGTGCCAGCAGCTCTAAAAGGGGGGACCGCTTACAGGAGCAGTACTTC
CDR3: CASSSKRGDRLQEQYF
V: TRBV7-2
D: -
size: -
J: TRBJ2-7

DNA: TGTGCCAGCAGGTACGAGAGCTACGAGCAGTACTTC
CDR3: CASRYESYEQYF
V: TRBV7-9
D: -
size: -
J: TRBJ2-7

DNA: TGCGCCAGCAGCCAAGATATAGGGACACCCAACCAGCCCCAGCATTTT
CDR3: CASSQDIGTPNQPQHF
V: TRBV4-1
D: -
size: -
J: TRBJ1-5

DNA: TGTGCCAGCGCGGTCGCCACTGAAGCTTTCTTT
CDR3: CASAVATEAFF
V: TRBV12-3/TRBV12-4
D: -
size: -
J: TRBJ1-1

DNA: TGTGCCAGCAGTTACGTCGGCAATCAGCCCCAGCATTTT
CDR3: CASSYVGNQPQHF
V: TRBV6-2/TRBV6-3
D: -
size: -
J: TRBJ1-5

DNA: TGTGCCAGCAGCTCGGACAGTTCCTACGAGCAGTACTTC
CDR3: CASSSDSSYEQYF
V: TRBV6-5
D: -
size: -
J: TRBJ2-7

DNA: TGTGCCAGCAGCCCAGACTCGGGGGGCTATGGCTACACCTTC
CDR3: CASSPDSGGYGYTF
V: TRBV9
D: -
size: -
J: TRBJ1-2

DNA: TGTGCCAGCAGCCCCACCCGGGGGGTAGCCTACAATGAGCAGTTCTTC
CDR3: CASSPTRGVAYNEQFF
V: TRBV7-2
D: TRBD2
size: -
J: TRBJ2-1

DNA: TGTGCCAGCAGCGCAGGACCGTTCTCTGGAAACACCATATATTTT
CDR3: CASSAGPFSGNTIYF
V: TRBV7-9
D: -
size: -
J: TRBJ1-3

DNA: TGTGCCAGTAGTGCTATCGGGGTCTATGGCTACACCTTC
CDR3: CASSAIGVYGYTF
V: TRBV19
D: -
size: -
J: TRBJ1-2

DNA: TGTGCCAGCAGGATTGAAGGCCAGATAAACACAGATACGCAGTATTTT
CDR3: CASRIEGQINTDTQYF
V: TRBV2
D: -
size: -
J: TRBJ2-3

DNA: TGTGCCAGCAGTAATGGCCCGAACACTGAAGCTTTCTTT
CDR3: CASSNGPNTEAFF
V: TRBV6-5
D: -
size: -
J: TRBJ1-1

DNA: TGTGCCAGCAGCCCCCAGGGGGGAAATTCACCCCTCCACTTT
CDR3: CASSPQGGNSPLHF
V: TRBV2
D: TRBD1
size: once
J: TRBJ1-6

DNA: TGTGCCAGCAGCGCCTCCAGCGTGAACACTGAAGCTTTCTTT
CDR3: CASSASSVNTEAFF
V: TRBV11-3
D: -
size: -
J: TRBJ1-1

DNA: TGCGCCAGCAGCTTGGTAGGGGGGATGACAGGGGACTCCTATGGCTACACCTTC
CDR3: CASSLVGGMTGDSYGYTF
V: TRBV5-1
D: TRBD1
size: -
J: TRBJ1-2

DNA: TGTGCCACCAGTGACCCCGGCTCTAGCGGGGATGCAGATACGCAGTATTTT
CDR3: CATSDPGSSGDADTQYF
V: TRBV24-1
D: TRBD2
size: -
J: TRBJ2-3

DNA: TGCGCCAGCAGCTTGTACGGGGAGGCTTACGAGCAGTACTTC
CDR3: CASSLYGEAYEQYF
V: TRBV5-1
D: -
size: -
J: TRBJ2-7

DNA: TGCGCCAGCAGCACCCAACCTCTCGCGGGGAGTAGAGATACGCAGTATTTT
CDR3: CASSTQPLAGSRDTQYF
V: TRBV4-1
D: -
size: -
J: TRBJ2-3